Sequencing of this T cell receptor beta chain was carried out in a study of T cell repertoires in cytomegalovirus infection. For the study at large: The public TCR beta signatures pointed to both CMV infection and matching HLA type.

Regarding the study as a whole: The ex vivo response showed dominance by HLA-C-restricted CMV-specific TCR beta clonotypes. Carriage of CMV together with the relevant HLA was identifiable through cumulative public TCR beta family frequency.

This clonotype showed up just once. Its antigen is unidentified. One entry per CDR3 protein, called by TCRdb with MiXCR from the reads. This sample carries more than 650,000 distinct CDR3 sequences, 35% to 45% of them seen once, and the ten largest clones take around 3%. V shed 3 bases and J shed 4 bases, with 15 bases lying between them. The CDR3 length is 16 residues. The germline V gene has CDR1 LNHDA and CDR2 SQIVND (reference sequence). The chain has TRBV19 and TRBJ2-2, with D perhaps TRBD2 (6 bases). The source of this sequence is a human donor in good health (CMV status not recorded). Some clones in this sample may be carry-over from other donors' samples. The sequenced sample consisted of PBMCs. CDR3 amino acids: CASSIVGGTTTGELFF. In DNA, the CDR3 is TGTGCCAGTAGTATTGTCGGCGGGACCACCACCGGGGAGCTGTTTTTT.